This T cell receptor (beta chain) is drawn from a study of blood T cell repertoires in COVID-19. Turning to the study itself: Material from acute and convalescent COVID-19 was sourced from the United States, Italy and Spain. T cells, B-cell-depleted T cells, or PBMCs provided the cDNA or gDNA that served as material.

Followed longitudinally, the Seattle patients had been enrolled during active infection. The protocol was immunoSEQ multiplex PCR, while the TCRdb copy is restricted to in-frame clones and leaves out a portion. The table records fewer than 150,000 clones, 90% of them present only once. This receptor was taken from a woman in her sixties or seventies with COVID-19, enrolled during active disease. The sequenced sample consisted of peripheral blood.

CDR3 nucleotides: TGTGCCAGCAGCCAAGCCCGGGACAGGGGTTACGAGCAGTACTTC. It translates to CASSQARDRGYEQYF. The rearrangement uses TRBV3-1 (or the pseudogene TRBV3-2) and TRBJ2-7; 10 nucleotides agree with TRBD1. Trimming removed 1 base from V and 4 bases from J; junction bases left unmatched: 4. Germline V gene data show CDR1 as LGHDT and CDR2 as YNNKEL (reference sequence). The CDR3 has 15 residues.